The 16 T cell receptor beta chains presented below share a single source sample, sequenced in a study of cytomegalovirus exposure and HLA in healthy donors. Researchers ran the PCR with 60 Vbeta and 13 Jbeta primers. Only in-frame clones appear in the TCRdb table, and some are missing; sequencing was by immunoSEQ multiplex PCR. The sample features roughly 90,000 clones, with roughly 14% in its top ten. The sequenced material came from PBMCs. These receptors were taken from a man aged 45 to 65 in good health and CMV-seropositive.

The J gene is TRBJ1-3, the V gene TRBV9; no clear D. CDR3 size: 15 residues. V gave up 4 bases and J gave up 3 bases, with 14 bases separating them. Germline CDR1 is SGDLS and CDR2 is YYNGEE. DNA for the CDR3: TGTGCCAGCAGCCCGAGGCGGGGAGGTGGAAACACCATATATTTT. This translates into CASSPRRGGGNTIYF. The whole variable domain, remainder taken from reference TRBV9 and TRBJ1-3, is DSGVTQTPKHLITATGQRVTLRCSPRSGDLSVYWYQQSLDQGLQFLIQYYNGEERAKGNILERFSAQQFPDLHSELNLSSLELGDSALYFCASSPRRGGGNTIYFGEGSWLTVV.

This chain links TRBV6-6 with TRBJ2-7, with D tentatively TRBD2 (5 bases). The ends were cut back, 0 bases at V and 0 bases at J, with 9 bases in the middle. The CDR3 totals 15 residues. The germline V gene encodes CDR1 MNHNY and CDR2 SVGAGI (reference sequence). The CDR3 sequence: CASSYSSESSYEQYF. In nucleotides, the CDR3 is TGTGCCAGCAGTTACTCTAGCGAAAGCTCCTACGAGCAGTACTTC.

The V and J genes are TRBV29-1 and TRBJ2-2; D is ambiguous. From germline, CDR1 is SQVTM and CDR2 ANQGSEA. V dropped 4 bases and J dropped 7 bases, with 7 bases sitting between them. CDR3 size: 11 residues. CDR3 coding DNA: TGCAGCGTTGTTGAGGTCGGGGAGCTGTTTTTT. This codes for CSVVEVGELFF.

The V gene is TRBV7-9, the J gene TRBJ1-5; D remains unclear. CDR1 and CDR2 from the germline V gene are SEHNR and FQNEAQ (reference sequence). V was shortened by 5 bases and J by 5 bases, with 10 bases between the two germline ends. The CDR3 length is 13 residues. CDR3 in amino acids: CASSIYADQPQHF. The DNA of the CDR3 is TGTGCCAGCAGCATTTATGCAGATCAGCCCCAGCATTTT.

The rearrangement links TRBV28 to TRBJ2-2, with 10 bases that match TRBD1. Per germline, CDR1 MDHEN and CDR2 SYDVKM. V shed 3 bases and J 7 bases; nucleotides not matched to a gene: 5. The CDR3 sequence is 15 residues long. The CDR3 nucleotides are TGTGCCAGCAGTTTGGTGGGACAGGGGTACGGGGAGCTGTTTTTT. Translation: CASSLVGQGYGELFF.

The CDR3, as DNA: TGTGCCAGCAGTTACTGGGCGGGAGGGAAAGAGACCCAGTACTTC. This translates into CASSYWAGGKETQYF. The chain has TRBV6-5 and TRBJ2-5, with 9 bases fitting TRBD2. V trimming: 1 base; J trimming: 3 bases; junction bases outside the gene matches: 3. From germline, CDR1 is MNHEY and CDR2 SVGAGI. The CDR3 totals 15 residues.

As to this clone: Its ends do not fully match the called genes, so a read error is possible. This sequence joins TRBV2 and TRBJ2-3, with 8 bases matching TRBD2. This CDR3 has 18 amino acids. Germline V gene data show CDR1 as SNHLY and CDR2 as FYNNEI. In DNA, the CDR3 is TGTGCCAGCAGAGAAGGGGCGGGGGGCCCCGATCACACAGATACGCAGTATTTT. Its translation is CASREGAGGPDHTDTQYF.

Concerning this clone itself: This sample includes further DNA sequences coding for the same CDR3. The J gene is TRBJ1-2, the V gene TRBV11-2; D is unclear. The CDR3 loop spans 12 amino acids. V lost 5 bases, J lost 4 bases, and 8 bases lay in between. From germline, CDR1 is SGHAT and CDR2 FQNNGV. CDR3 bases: TGTGCCAGCAGCCCGTCGGGCTATGGCTACACCTTC. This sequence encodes CASSPSGYGYTF.

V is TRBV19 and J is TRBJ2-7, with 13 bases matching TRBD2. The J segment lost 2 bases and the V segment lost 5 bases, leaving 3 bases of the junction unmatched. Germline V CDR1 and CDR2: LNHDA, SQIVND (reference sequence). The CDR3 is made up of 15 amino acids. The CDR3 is CASSFGLAGAYEQYF. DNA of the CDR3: TGTGCCAGTAGTTTTGGACTAGCGGGAGCCTACGAGCAGTACTTC.

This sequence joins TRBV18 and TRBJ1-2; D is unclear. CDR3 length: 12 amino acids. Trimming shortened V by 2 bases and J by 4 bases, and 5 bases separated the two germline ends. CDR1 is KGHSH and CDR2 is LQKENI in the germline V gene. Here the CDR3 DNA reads TGTGCCAGCTCACCAGAGAGCTATGGCTACACCTTC. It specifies CASSPESYGYTF.

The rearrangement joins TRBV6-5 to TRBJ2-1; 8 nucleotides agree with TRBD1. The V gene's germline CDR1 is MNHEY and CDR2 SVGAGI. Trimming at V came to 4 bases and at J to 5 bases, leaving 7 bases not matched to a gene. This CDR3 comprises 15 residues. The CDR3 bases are TGTGCCAGCAGTTTAACAGGGGGAACCGACAATGAGCAGTTCTTC. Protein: CASSLTGGTDNEQFF.

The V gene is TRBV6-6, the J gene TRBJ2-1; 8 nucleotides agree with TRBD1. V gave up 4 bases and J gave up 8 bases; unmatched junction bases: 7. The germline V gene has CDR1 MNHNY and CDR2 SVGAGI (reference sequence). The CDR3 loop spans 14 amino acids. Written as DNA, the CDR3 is TGTGCCAGCAGTTCGCGACAGGGGAGCGATGAGCAGTTCTTC. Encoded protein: CASSSRQGSDEQFF.

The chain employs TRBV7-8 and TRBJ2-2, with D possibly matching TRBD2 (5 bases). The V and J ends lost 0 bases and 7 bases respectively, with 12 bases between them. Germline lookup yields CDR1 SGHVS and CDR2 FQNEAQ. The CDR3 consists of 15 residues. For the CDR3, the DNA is TGTGCCAGCAGCTTAGCGCGCCTCGCGGGCGGGGAGCTGTTTTTT. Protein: CASSLARLAGGELFF. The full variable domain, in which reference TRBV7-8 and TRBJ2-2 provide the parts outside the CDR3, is GAGVSQSPRYKVAKRGQDVALRCDPISGHVSLFWYQQALGQGPEFLTYFQNEAQLDKSGLPSDRFFAERPEGSVSTLKIQRTQQEDSAVYLCASSLARLAGGELFFGEGSRLTVL.

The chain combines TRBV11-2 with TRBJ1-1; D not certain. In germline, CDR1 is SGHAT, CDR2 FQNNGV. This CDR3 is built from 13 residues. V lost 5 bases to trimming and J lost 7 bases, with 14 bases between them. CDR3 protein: CASSPRTEVEAFF. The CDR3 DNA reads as TGTGCCAGCAGCCCAAGGACTGAGGTTGAAGCTTTCTTT.

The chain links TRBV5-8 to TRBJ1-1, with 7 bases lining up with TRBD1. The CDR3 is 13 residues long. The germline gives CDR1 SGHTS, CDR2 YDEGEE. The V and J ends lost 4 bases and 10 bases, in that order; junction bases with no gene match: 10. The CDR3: CASSTGQQEIAFF. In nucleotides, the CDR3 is TGTGCCAGCAGCACGGGACAGCAGGAGATAGCTTTCTTT.

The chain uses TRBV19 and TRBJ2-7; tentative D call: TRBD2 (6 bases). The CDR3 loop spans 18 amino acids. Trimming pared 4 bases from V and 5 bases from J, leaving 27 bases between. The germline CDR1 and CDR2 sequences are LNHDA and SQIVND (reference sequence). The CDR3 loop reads CASSTGRGAGTPWNEQYF. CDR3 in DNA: TGTGCCAGTAGTACTGGCCGCGGGGCTGGTACCCCCTGGAACGAGCAGTACTTC.